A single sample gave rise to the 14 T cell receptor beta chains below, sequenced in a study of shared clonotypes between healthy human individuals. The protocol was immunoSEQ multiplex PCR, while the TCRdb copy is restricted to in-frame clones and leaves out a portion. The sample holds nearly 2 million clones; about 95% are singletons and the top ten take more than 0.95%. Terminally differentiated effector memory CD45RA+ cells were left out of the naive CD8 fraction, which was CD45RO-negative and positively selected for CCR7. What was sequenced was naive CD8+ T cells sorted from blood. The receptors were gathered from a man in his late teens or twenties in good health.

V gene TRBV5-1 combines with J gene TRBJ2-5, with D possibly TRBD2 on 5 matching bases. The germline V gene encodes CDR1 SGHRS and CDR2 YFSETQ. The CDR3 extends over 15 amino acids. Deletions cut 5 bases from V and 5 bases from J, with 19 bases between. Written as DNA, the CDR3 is TGCGCCAGCAGTGGTCTCCTAGGGCGCGGGGAGACCCAGTACTTC. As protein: CASSGLLGRGETQYF.

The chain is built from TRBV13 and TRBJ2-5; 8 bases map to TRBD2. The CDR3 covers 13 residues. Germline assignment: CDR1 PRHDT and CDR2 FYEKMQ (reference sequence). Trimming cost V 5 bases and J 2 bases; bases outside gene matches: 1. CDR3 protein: CASSRLAQETQYF. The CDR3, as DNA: TGTGCCAGCAGCCGACTAGCGCAAGAGACCCAGTACTTC. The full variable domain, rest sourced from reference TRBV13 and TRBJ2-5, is AAGVIQSPRHLIKEKRETATLKCYPIPRHDTVYWYQQGPGQDPQFLISFYEKMQSDKGSIPDRFSAQQFSDYHSELNMSSLELGDSALYFCASSRLAQETQYFGPGTRLLVL.

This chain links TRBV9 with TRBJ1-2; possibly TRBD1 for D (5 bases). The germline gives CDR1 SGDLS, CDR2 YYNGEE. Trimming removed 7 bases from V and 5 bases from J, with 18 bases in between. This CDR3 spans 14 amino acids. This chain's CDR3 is CASEGGRERYGYTF. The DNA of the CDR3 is TGTGCCAGCGAGGGAGGCAGGGAGAGGTATGGCTACACCTTC.

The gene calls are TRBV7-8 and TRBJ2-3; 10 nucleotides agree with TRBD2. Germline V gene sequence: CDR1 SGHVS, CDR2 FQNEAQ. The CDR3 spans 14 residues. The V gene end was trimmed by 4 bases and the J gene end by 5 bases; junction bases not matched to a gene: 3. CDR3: CASSSLAGGDTQYF. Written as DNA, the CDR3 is TGTGCCAGCAGCTCTTTAGCGGGAGGAGATACGCAGTATTTT.

Here the CDR3 DNA reads TGCGCCAGCAGCCACCTCCCCCCTAGCGGAGTCAATGAGCAGTTCTTC. This encodes CASSHLPPSGVNEQFF. The genes are TRBV4-3 and TRBJ2-1, with TRBD2 matching over 7 bases. V dropped 3 bases and J dropped 6; count of bases not matched to a gene: 11. Germline assignment: CDR1 LGHNA and CDR2 YSLEER. CDR3 length: 16 amino acids.

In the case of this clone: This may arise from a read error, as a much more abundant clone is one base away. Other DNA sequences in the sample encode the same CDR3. CDR3 region: CASSLGGNTEAFF. The CDR3, as DNA: TGTGCCAGCAGCCTAGGGGGCAACACTGAAGCTTTCTTT. The rearrangement links TRBV27 to TRBJ1-1; 7 bases map to TRBD1. CDR1 is MNHEY, CDR2 SMNVEV, per germline (reference sequence). Trimming removed 6 bases from V and 2 bases from J; junction bases left unmatched: 3. CDR3 length: 13 residues.

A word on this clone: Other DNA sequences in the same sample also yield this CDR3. This CDR3 is CASSEVTSGGASDTQYF. DNA for the CDR3: TGTGCCAGCAGTGAAGTGACTAGCGGGGGGGCCTCAGATACGCAGTATTTT. The chain uses TRBV6-1 and TRBJ2-3; TRBD2 matches at 14 bases. The V segment lost 1 base and the J segment 4 bases; nucleotides outside the gene matches: 4. Germline V gene sequence: CDR1 MNHNS, CDR2 SASEGT. This CDR3 is built from 17 residues.

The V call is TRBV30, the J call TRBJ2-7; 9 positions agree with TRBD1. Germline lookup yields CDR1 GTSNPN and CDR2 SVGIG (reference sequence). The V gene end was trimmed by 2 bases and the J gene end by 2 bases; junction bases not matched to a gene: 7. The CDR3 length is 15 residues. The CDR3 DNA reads TGTGCCTGGAGTCTCAACAGACAGGGGGCCTACGAGCAGTACTTC. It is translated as CAWSLNRQGAYEQYF.

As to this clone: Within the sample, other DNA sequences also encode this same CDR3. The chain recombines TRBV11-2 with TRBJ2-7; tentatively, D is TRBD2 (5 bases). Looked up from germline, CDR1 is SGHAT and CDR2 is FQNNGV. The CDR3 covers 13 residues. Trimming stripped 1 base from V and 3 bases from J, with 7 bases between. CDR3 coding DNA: TGTGCCAGCAGCTTAGGCGCGGGCTACGAGCAGTACTTC. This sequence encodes CASSLGAGYEQYF.

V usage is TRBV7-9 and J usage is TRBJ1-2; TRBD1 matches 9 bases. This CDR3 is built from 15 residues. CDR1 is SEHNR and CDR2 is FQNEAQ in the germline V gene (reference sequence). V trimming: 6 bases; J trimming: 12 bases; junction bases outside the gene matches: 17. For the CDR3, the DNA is TGTGCCAGCAGAGGCCCTGTAATGACAGGGGGGAGTGACACCTTC. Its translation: CASRGPVMTGGSDTF.

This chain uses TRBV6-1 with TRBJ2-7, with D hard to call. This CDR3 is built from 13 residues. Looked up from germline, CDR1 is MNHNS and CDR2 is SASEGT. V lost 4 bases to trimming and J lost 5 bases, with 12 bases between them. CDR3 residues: CASSGFLGNEQYF. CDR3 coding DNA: TGTGCCAGCAGTGGGTTTTTGGGTAACGAGCAGTACTTC.

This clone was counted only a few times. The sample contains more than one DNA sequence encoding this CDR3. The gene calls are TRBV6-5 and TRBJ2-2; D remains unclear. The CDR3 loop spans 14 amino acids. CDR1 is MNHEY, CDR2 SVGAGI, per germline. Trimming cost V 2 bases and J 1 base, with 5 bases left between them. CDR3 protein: CASSYGRNTGELFF. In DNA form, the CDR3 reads TGTGCCAGCAGTTACGGTCGGAACACCGGGGAGCTGTTTTTT.

The DNA of the CDR3 is TGTGCCAGCAGCTTATACCCTAGCGGGGGACCGCCCCTGAGCACAGATACGCAGTATTTT. It specifies CASSLYPSGGPPLSTDTQYF. The V and J genes are TRBV7-8 and TRBJ2-3; 10 bases agree with TRBD2. Germline values: CDR1 SGHVS, CDR2 FQNEAQ. V trimming: 2 bases; J trimming: 0 bases; junction bases outside the gene matches: 14. The CDR3 extends over 20 amino acids.

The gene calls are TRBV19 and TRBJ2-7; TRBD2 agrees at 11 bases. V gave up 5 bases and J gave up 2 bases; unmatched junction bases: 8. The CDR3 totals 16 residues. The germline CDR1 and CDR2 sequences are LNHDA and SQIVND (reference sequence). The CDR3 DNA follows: TGTGCCAGTAGTTTTGGGACTAGCGGCATCCCCTACGAGCAGTACTTC. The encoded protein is CASSFGTSGIPYEQYF.